These 20 T cell receptor beta chains came from one sample sequenced in a study of vaccination and CD4 T cells after COVID-19. Treatment of the sample: roughly ten-day PBMC culture with coronavirus spike peptide pools or control peptides (ViraFEST assay). At the Johns Hopkins FTIC core, DNA taken from cultured CD4+ T cells was sequenced by way of the Oncomine TCR Beta short-read assay. Using its own MiXCR run on the PCR reads, TCRdb lists one record per CDR3 protein. The sample yields thousands of distinct CDR3 sequences, about 61% seen once. These receptors have no known antigen. The specimen sequenced was CD4+ T cells from blood, cultured in vitro. These receptors all stem from a human donor who had recovered from COVID-19.

This chain links TRBV24-1 with TRBJ2-7, with D unresolved. Trimming took 9 bases from V and 3 from J, leaving 8 bases between them. Germline CDR1 KGHDR, CDR2 SFDVKD. The CDR3 runs to 11 residues. The DNA for the CDR3 is TGTGCCACCTTGAAGGACTACGAGCAGTACTTC. Encoded protein: CATLKDYEQYF.

This sequence joins TRBV28 and TRBJ1-6; D gene unclear. Germline values: CDR1 MDHEN, CDR2 SYDVKM. This CDR3 spans 14 amino acids. V was pared by 7 bases and J by 7 bases, with 14 bases between. The CDR3 region is CASTERVANSPLHF. In DNA, the CDR3 is TGTGCCAGCACCGAACGAGTTGCCAATTCACCCCTCCACTTT.

In its sample, this clonotype was seen once. The V call is TRBV28, the J call TRBJ2-5; D might be TRBD1 (5 bases). The CDR3 consists of 13 residues. Germline values: CDR1 MDHEN, CDR2 SYDVKM. Trimming cost V 2 bases and J 4 bases, with 8 bases left between them. The CDR3 DNA is TGTGCCAGCAGTTTAGGCAGGGTAGAGACCCAGTACTTC. It is translated as CASSLGRVETQYF.

The V and J genes are TRBV2 and TRBJ1-1, with D tentatively TRBD1 (5 bases). The CDR3 is made up of 14 amino acids. Germline loops: CDR1 SNHLY, CDR2 FYNNEI. Trimming took off 8 bases at V and 1 base at J, with 14 bases between the two ends. For the CDR3, the DNA is TGTGCCAGCGGGGGGAGCGACAGGAACACTGAAGCTTTCTTT. It is translated as CASGGSDRNTEAFF. Looking up the rest from reference TRBV2 and TRBJ1-1 gives the full variable domain: EPEVTQTPSHQVTQMGQEVILRCVPISNHLYFYWYRQILGQKVEFLVSFYNNEISEKSEIFDDQFSVERPDGSNFTLKIRSTKLEDSAMYFCASGGSDRNTEAFFGQGTRLTVV.

The J gene is TRBJ2-1, the V gene TRBV10-1; TRBD1 is a possible D gene (7 bases). Trimming took off 0 bases at V and 9 bases at J, with 18 bases between the two ends. The CDR3 is made up of 16 amino acids. Per the germline V gene, CDR1 is WNHNN and CDR2 is SYGVQD (reference sequence). The CDR3 region is CASSESRAGGNSEQFF. The DNA for the CDR3 is TGCGCCAGCAGTGAGTCCAGGGCAGGGGGGAACAGTGAGCAGTTCTTC.

The V gene is TRBV6-1, the J gene TRBJ2-7, with 11 bases that match TRBD2. The V gene's germline CDR1 is MNHNS and CDR2 SASEGT. V was pared by 5 bases and J by 1 base, with 10 bases of the junction left unmatched. This CDR3 spans 17 amino acids. CDR3 DNA sequence: TGTGCCAGCAGTCCCAGGGGGCGACTAGCGGGGTCCTACGAGCAGTACTTC. This codes for CASSPRGRLAGSYEQYF.

The V and J genes are TRBV5-1 and TRBJ1-5, with TRBD1 matching over 8 bases. This CDR3 spans 15 amino acids. J lost 3 bases, V lost 0 bases, and 2 bases had no gene match. Germline CDR1 reads SGHRS; CDR2 reads YFSETQ. Here the CDR3 reads CASSLGTGINQPQHF. The CDR3 DNA reads as TGCGCCAGCAGCTTGGGGACAGGGATCAATCAGCCCCAGCATTTT.

The chain recombines TRBV20-1 with TRBJ2-5; weak D call: TRBD2 (7 bases). Germline CDR1 reads DFQATT; CDR2 reads SNEGSKA (reference sequence). Trimming took off 1 base at V and 5 bases at J, with 11 bases between the two ends. The CDR3 is 13 amino acids. CDR3 residues: CSARAGGMETQYF. CDR3 nucleotides: TGCAGTGCTAGAGCGGGGGGCATGGAGACCCAGTACTTC.

This chain uses TRBV9 with TRBJ2-1; 7 nucleotides align to TRBD2. The ends lost 0 bases at V and 5 bases at J; junction bases unmatched: 2. Germline-derived CDR1 and CDR2 are SGDLS and YYNGEE. The length of the CDR3 is 14 residues. CDR3 DNA sequence: TGTGCCAGCAGCGTAGTGAGCGGGGACAATGAGCAGTTCTTC. It yields the protein CASSVVSGDNEQFF. The whole variable domain, remainder taken from reference TRBV9 and TRBJ2-1, is DSGVTQTPKHLITATGQRVTLRCSPRSGDLSVYWYQQSLDQGLQFLIQYYNGEERAKGNILERFSAQQFPDLHSELNLSSLELGDSALYFCASSVVSGDNEQFFGPGTRLTVL.

The CDR3 loop reads CASNQRFQKLFF. CDR3 coding DNA: TGTGCCAGCAACCAGAGATTCCAGAAACTGTTTTTT. The chain is built from TRBV6-1 and TRBJ1-4; D unclear. CDR1 MNHNS and CDR2 SASEGT come from the germline V gene. This CDR3 has 12 residues. The V end lost 7 bases, the J end lost 11 bases, and 14 bases lay between the germline ends.

This chain links TRBV7-9 with TRBJ2-2; 7 bases are a match to TRBD2. This CDR3 contains 17 residues. Germline CDR1 and CDR2: SEHNR and FQNEAQ (reference sequence). The V and J ends lost 5 bases and 1 base, in that order; junction bases with no gene match: 10. In nucleotides, the CDR3 is TGTGCCAGCAGCCTCCGCAGGGAGCGGGAGAACACCGGGGAGCTGTTTTTT. The encoded protein is CASSLRRERENTGELFF.

This clonotype was detected once. The CDR3 DNA reads TGTGCCGCTCAGGGTCCCTCACCCCTCCACTTT. As protein: CAAQGPSPLHF. V usage is TRBV24-1 and J usage is TRBJ1-6, with a weak D call TRBD1 (5 bases). Trimming took off 12 bases at V and 10 bases at J, with 12 bases between the two ends. Germline values: CDR1 KGHDR, CDR2 SFDVKD. CDR3 length equals 11 residues.

This clonotype has only a few counts. CDR3 region: CASALDSGANVLTF. DNA for the CDR3: TGTGCCAGCGCATTAGACTCTGGGGCCAACGTCCTGACTTTC. The J gene is TRBJ2-6, the V gene TRBV27, with D unresolved. Germline V gives CDR1 MNHEY, CDR2 SMNVEV (reference sequence). Trimming pared 8 bases from V and 0 bases from J, leaving 8 bases between. This CDR3 spans 14 amino acids.

This sequence joins TRBV7-9 and TRBJ2-5; 15 bases are a match to TRBD2. This CDR3 has 14 amino acids. The germline CDR1 and CDR2 sequences are SEHNR and FQNEAQ (reference sequence). V dropped 5 bases and J dropped 8; count of bases not matched to a gene: 3. CDR3 nucleotide sequence: TGTGCCAGCAGCAGGGGACTAGCGGGGGGTACCCAGTACTTC. Translated, it gives CASSRGLAGGTQYF.

V usage is TRBV12-3 or TRBV12-4 and J usage is TRBJ2-5, with D perhaps TRBD2 (6 bases). The CDR3 has 11 amino acids. Between the trimmed V and J ends, which lost 4 bases and 7 bases, there was a span of 7 bases. In DNA, the CDR3 is TGTGCCAGCAGTTCGCGGGGGACCCAGTACTTC. This encodes CASSSRGTQYF.

This clonotype was seen more than once but under ten times. The chain couples TRBV7-2 to TRBJ1-3; D is possibly TRBD1 (6 bases). Trimming left V 5 bases short and J 2 bases short, with 16 bases between. Germline CDR1 reads SGHTA; CDR2 reads FQGNSA. The CDR3 contains 16 residues. DNA of the CDR3: TGTGCCAGCAGCCCGACTTTACAGGGAGCTGGAAACACCATATATTTT. It yields the protein CASSPTLQGAGNTIYF.

The CDR3 loop is CATDLTGGPTDTQYF. For the CDR3, the DNA is TGTGCCACCGACTTGACGGGGGGGCCCACAGATACGCAGTATTTT. This chain links TRBV24-1 with TRBJ2-3; TRBD2 matches at 8 bases. CDR3 length: 15 residues. The germline V gene has CDR1 KGHDR and CDR2 SFDVKD. V trimming: 9 bases; J trimming: 2 bases; junction bases outside the gene matches: 9.

This clonotype came up a few times. The chain joins TRBV6-1 to TRBJ1-3, with D perhaps TRBD1 (6 bases). V was trimmed by 0 bases and J by 0 bases, leaving 15 bases between them. From germline, CDR1 is MNHNS and CDR2 SASEGT. The CDR3 sequence is 18 residues long. CDR3 sequence: CASSEAMWGLSSGNTIYF. Here the CDR3 DNA reads TGTGCCAGCAGTGAAGCAATGTGGGGGCTAAGCTCTGGAAACACCATATATTTT.

The genes are TRBV10-3 and TRBJ2-3; D unclear. CDR1 ENHRY and CDR2 SYGVKD come from the germline V gene. The V gene lost 2 bases and the J gene lost 8 bases, with 14 bases spanning the gap. This CDR3 has 14 residues. CDR3 sequence (DNA): TGTGCCATCAGTGAGAGTATACAGAAAGTTACGCAGTATTTT. Amino acid sequence: CAISESIQKVTQYF.

The chain combines TRBV19 with TRBJ2-5; 8 bases align to TRBD1. Germline trimming cut 1 base from V and 4 bases from J; bases unmatched to any gene: 5. This CDR3 is 15 amino acids long. Germline V gene lookup returns CDR1 LNHDA and CDR2 SQIVND (reference sequence). CDR3 loop: CASSIVRTGPETQYF. DNA for the CDR3: TGTGCCAGTAGTATAGTTAGGACAGGGCCAGAGACCCAGTACTTC. The full variable domain, with the rest looked up from reference TRBV19 and TRBJ2-5, is DGGITQSPKYLFRKEGQNVTLSCEQNLNHDAMYWYRQDPGQGLRLIYYSQIVNDFQKGDIAEGYSVSREKKESFPLTVTSAQKNPTAFYLCASSIVRTGPETQYFGPGTRLLVL.